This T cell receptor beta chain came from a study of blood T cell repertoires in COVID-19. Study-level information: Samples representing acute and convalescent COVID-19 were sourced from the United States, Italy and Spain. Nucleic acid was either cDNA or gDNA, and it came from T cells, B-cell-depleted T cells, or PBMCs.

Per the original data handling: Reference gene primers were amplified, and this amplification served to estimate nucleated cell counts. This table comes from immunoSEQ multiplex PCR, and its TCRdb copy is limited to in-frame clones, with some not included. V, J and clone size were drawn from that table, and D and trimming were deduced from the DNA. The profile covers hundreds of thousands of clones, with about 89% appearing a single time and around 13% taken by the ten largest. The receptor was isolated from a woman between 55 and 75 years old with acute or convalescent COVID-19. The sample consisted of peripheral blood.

CDR3 bases: TGTGCCAGCAGCCAGGAGAGACGGTTGGGCGAGCAGTACTTC. Its translation: CASSQERRLGEQYF. The chain carries TRBV14 and TRBJ2-7, with unresolved D. Trimming pared 3 bases from V and 6 bases from J, leaving 15 bases between. In germline, CDR1 is SGHDN, CDR2 FVKESK. The CDR3 runs 14 residues.